One and the same sample provided the 18 T cell receptor beta chains below, sequenced in a study of shared clonotypes between healthy human individuals. Assay used: immunoSEQ multiplex PCR; TCRdb lists only in-frame clones, some missing. The data show around 2,100,000 clones, roughly 95% seen once. Positive CCR7 selection of CD45RO-negative cells yielded the naive CD8 cells, and terminally differentiated effector memory CD45RA+ cells were excluded. Sequenced input: naive CD8+ T cells sorted from blood. Receptor source: a man aged 18 to 35 in good health.

The chain employs TRBV6-5 and TRBJ2-2; D perhaps matches TRBD1 (5 bases). Deletions cut 6 bases from V and 6 bases from J, with 14 bases between. CDR1 MNHEY and CDR2 SVGAGI come from the germline V gene. CDR3 length: 14 residues. The CDR3 DNA sequence: TGTGCCAGCAGCAGGGTAGAGTTCGCCGGGGAGCTGTTTTTT. Translation gives CASSRVEFAGELFF.

The chain carries TRBV27 and TRBJ1-5; 8 bases map to TRBD1. Germline values: CDR1 MNHEY, CDR2 SMNVEV (reference sequence). V dropped 6 bases and J dropped 0; count of bases not matched to a gene: 10. This CDR3 has 17 amino acids. This CDR3 reads CASRSTGAGISNQPQHF. In DNA, the CDR3 is TGTGCCAGCAGATCGACAGGGGCGGGAATTAGCAATCAGCCCCAGCATTTT.

A word on this clone: At one boundary the junction diverges from the germline segment, which might be a read error. The CDR3 nucleotides read TGCGCCAGCAACCAACTAGCGGGGGGGGAGACCCAGTACTTC. This codes for CASNQLAGGETQYF. The rearrangement links TRBV4-1 to TRBJ2-5, with 13 bases that match TRBD2. The CDR3 totals 14 residues. In germline, CDR1 is MGHRA, CDR2 YSYEKL.

The chain carries TRBV7-9 and TRBJ1-1; the D is unclear. The CDR3 loop spans 13 amino acids. Looked up from germline, CDR1 is SEHNR and CDR2 is FQNEAQ (reference sequence). V was cut by 3 bases and J by 5 bases, with 10 bases left in between. The CDR3 sequence is CASSFDGLTEAFF. DNA of the CDR3: TGTGCCAGCAGCTTCGATGGGTTGACTGAAGCTTTCTTT.

Notes on this clone: Other nucleotide sequences in the sample specify the same CDR3. The chain couples TRBV2 to TRBJ1-6, with D uncertain. The CDR3 has 12 amino acids. Germline CDR1 is SNHLY and CDR2 is FYNNEI. With 1 base removed from V and 8 bases from J, the gap between germline ends came to 3 bases. In DNA form, the CDR3 reads TGTGCCAGCAGTGAAGTGGATTCACCCCTCCACTTT. Protein: CASSEVDSPLHF.

This chain uses TRBV27 with TRBJ2-7; a weak D match, TRBD2 (5 bases). Germline V lookup: CDR1 MNHEY, CDR2 SMNVEV (reference sequence). V was clipped by 5 bases and J by 3 bases, with 17 bases between them. CDR3 length: 15 residues. CDR3: CASSLLGERSYEQYF. DNA of the CDR3: TGTGCCAGCAGTCTTCTGGGAGAACGGAGCTACGAGCAGTACTTC.

V gene TRBV7-8 combines with J gene TRBJ2-3; 9 positions agree with TRBD2. The CDR3 is 16 amino acids. The V segment lost 5 bases and the J segment 2 bases; nucleotides outside the gene matches: 8. Germline CDR1 SGHVS, CDR2 FQNEAQ. The CDR3 sequence is CASSPPLAGVTDTQYF. Written as DNA, the CDR3 is TGTGCCAGCAGCCCTCCCTTAGCGGGGGTCACAGATACGCAGTATTTT.

Concerning this clone: This sample also contains other DNA sequences that code for the same CDR3. V and J are TRBV27 and TRBJ2-7, with TRBD1 as a possible D gene (5 bases). The germline V and J ends were trimmed by 3 bases and 3 bases, with 9 bases remaining between them. This CDR3 contains 13 residues. CDR1 MNHEY and CDR2 SMNVEV come from the germline V gene (reference sequence). The CDR3 coding sequence is TGTGCCAGCAGTTTGAGGCAGGGCTACGAGCAGTACTTC. It encodes CASSLRQGYEQYF.

The rearrangement uses TRBV7-9 and TRBJ1-4, with D possibly being TRBD1 (6 bases). The V end was cut by 5 bases, the J end by 7 bases, with 20 bases between. CDR3 length equals 16 residues. Germline V CDR1 and CDR2: SEHNR, FQNEAQ (reference sequence). The chain's CDR3 is CASSPHTQGLGEKLFF. CDR3 nucleotides: TGTGCCAGCAGCCCTCATACTCAGGGGTTAGGTGAAAAACTGTTTTTT.

The J gene is TRBJ2-7, the V gene TRBV28, with 8 nucleotides matching TRBD1. V dropped 5 bases and J dropped 5; count of bases not matched to a gene: 8. CDR3 size: 14 residues. Germline CDR1 MDHEN, CDR2 SYDVKM. In DNA form, the CDR3 reads TGTGCCAGCAGTGATCGGGACAGGAGGAACGAGCAGTACTTC. It specifies CASSDRDRRNEQYF.

The chain links TRBV21-1 to TRBJ2-7. TRBV21-1 represents a pseudogene. This CDR3 region has 15 residues. CDR3 residues: CASSKFPWTTYEQYF. In nucleotides, the CDR3 is TGTGCCAGCAGCAAATTCCCCTGGACGACTTACGAGCAGTACTTC.

The table lists this clone with a count of one. V gene TRBV27 combines with J gene TRBJ2-7; D is possibly TRBD1 or TRBD2 (5 bases each). Between the trimmed V and J ends, which lost 5 bases and 0 bases, there was a span of 17 bases. In germline, CDR1 is MNHEY, CDR2 SMNVEV (reference sequence). The CDR3 has 16 amino acids. CDR3 amino acids: CASSPSPGTDSYEQYF. The CDR3 DNA sequence: TGTGCCAGCAGTCCCTCTCCTGGGACCGACTCCTACGAGCAGTACTTC.

V gene TRBV27 combines with J gene TRBJ1-1, with D possibly TRBD1 on 5 matching bases. The CDR3 spans 13 residues. Germline V gives CDR1 MNHEY, CDR2 SMNVEV (reference sequence). Trimming left V 5 bases short and J 3 bases short, with 10 bases between. Here the CDR3 DNA reads TGTGCCAGCAGTCCTTACAGGTACACTGAAGCTTTCTTT. Its protein product is CASSPYRYTEAFF.

This chain connects TRBV29-1 to TRBJ2-7; no clear D. The CDR3 length is 14 residues. Germline V CDR1 and CDR2: SQVTM, ANQGSEA. V lost 5 bases and J lost 0, with 14 bases in between. CDR3 sequence reads: CSVLEYGSSYEQYF. The DNA of the CDR3 is TGCAGCGTTTTGGAGTACGGTAGCTCCTACGAGCAGTACTTC.

The V call is TRBV4-1, the J call TRBJ2-7; D tentatively reads TRBD1 or TRBD2 (5 bases each). There are 14 residues in the CDR3. Trimming cost V 3 bases and J 3 bases, with 12 bases left between them. Germline CDR1 is MGHRA and CDR2 is YSYEKL. The DNA for the CDR3 is TGCGCCAGCAGCCACCGGGACGGAGACTACGAGCAGTACTTC. Its protein is CASSHRDGDYEQYF.

The chain recombines TRBV6-1 with TRBJ1-1; D remains unclear. The germline V gene encodes CDR1 MNHNS and CDR2 SASEGT. Deletions cut 3 bases from V and 1 base from J, with 6 bases between. The CDR3 runs to 13 residues. CDR3 bases: TGTGCCAGCAGTGACCATTCGAACACTGAAGCTTTCTTT. Amino acids: CASSDHSNTEAFF.

The chain is built from TRBV6-1 and TRBJ2-7; TRBD2 might be the D (5 bases). The V gene's germline CDR1 is MNHNS and CDR2 SASEGT. CDR3 size: 14 residues. V gave up 5 bases and J gave up 2 bases, with 13 bases separating them. The CDR3 DNA is TGTGCCAGCAGTTCCCGGACTCCGGCCTACGAGCAGTACTTC. This translates into CASSSRTPAYEQYF.

J is TRBJ2-1 and V is TRBV13; tentative D call: TRBD2 (8 bases). V was trimmed by 4 bases and J by 5 bases, leaving 24 bases between them. The CDR3 contains 18 residues. CDR1 is PRHDT and CDR2 is FYEKMQ in the germline V gene (reference sequence). CDR3 DNA sequence: TGTGCCAGCAGCTCAGATACAGGACTAGCAGGGGGAGACAATGAGCAGTTCTTC. This codes for CASSSDTGLAGGDNEQFF.